Given below is one T cell receptor (beta chain) in context. V lost 2 bases, J lost 8 bases, and 6 bases stayed unmatched. This CDR3 is built from 14 residues. The germline V gene encodes CDR1 MNHNS and CDR2 SASEGT. Repertoires were generated with immunoSEQ multiplex PCR, while TCRdb's copy carries only in-frame clones and drops some. The sample yields 75,000 to 100,000 clones, approximately 87% seen once. This specimen belongs to a study of blood T cell repertoires in COVID-19. This rearrangement joins TRBV6-1 to TRBJ1-2, with 9 bases aligning to TRBD1. Sequencing was carried out using peripheral blood. The TCR comes from a human donor in a cohort sampled during active COVID-19. The CDR3 coding sequence is TGTGCCAGCAGTGAACCGGGACAGGGATTCGGCTACACCTTC. Translation: CASSEPGQGFGYTF.